The clone carrying this T cell receptor (beta chain) was counted a few times. Its specificity is not known. This sample is drawn from a study of spatial heterogeneity in lung cancer. The wider study: Alpha-chain sequences were consistently detected less often than beta-chain sequences.

The ends were cut back, 1 base at V and 0 bases at J, with 6 bases in the middle. Germline-derived CDR1 and CDR2 are SGHVS and FNYEAQ. This CDR3 contains 15 residues. TCRdb redid the calling of the 5' RACE reads with MiXCR, one entry per CDR3 protein. The table shows more than 80,000 distinct CDR3 sequences, with about 12% occurring only once. General observations from the study: TCRs found ubiquitously expanded in tumor appeared in blood more at resection than at follow-up.

Time point here: sample taken at primary tumor resection. Donors were fewer than 90 untreated early-stage non-small cell lung cancer patients. Researchers sequenced whole RNA taken from tumor, nontumor lung or frozen PBMC without sorting. The sample was PBMCs, taken at surgery. V gene TRBV7-6 combines with J gene TRBJ1-4, with D unclear. This TCR derives from a male donor with early-stage non-small cell lung cancer. The CDR3 DNA reads TGTGCCAGCAGCTTAGAGACGGCAACTAATGAAAAACTGTTTTTT. Encoded protein: CASSLETATNEKLFF.